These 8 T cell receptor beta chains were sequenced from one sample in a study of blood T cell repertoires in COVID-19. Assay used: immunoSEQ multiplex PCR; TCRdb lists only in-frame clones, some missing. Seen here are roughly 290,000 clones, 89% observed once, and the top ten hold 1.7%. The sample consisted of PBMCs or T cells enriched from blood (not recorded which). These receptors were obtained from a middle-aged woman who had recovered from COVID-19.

DNA for the CDR3: TGTGCCAGCAGCTTAGCGCGAAGGGGGAGAGCTGGGGCCAACGTCCTGACTTTC. Amino acids: CASSLARRGRAGANVLTF. This chain joins TRBV7-8 and TRBJ2-6, with D possibly being TRBD1 (6 bases). Trimming removed 0 bases at V and 2 bases at J, with 14 bases between. Per the germline V gene, CDR1 is SGHVS and CDR2 is FQNEAQ. The CDR3 is 18 amino acids.

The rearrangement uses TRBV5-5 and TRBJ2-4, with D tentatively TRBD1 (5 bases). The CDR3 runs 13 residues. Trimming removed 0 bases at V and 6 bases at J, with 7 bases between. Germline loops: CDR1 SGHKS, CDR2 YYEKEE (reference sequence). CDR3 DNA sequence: TGTGCCAGCAGCTTGGTTACAGGAAACATTCAGTACTTC. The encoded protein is CASSLVTGNIQYF.

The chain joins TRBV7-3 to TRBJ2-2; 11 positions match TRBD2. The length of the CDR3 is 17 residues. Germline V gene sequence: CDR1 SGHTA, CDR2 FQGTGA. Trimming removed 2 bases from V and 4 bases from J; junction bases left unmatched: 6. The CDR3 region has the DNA TGTGCCAGCAGCTTACTAGCGGGAGGAATTGGCACCGGGGAGCTGTTTTTT. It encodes CASSLLAGGIGTGELFF.

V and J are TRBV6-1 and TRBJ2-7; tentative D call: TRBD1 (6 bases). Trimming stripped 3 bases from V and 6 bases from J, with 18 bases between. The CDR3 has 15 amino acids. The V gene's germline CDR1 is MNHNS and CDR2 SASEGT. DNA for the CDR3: TGTGCCAGCAGTGACACCGGGACACTGGACTCCGAGCAGTACTTC. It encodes CASSDTGTLDSEQYF.

This chain's CDR3 is CASSLTTVNTEAFF. The CDR3 bases are TGTGCCAGCAGCTTAACCACAGTGAACACTGAAGCTTTCTTT. The chain combines TRBV7-9 with TRBJ1-1, with D hard to call. The CDR3 has 14 amino acids. The ends were cut back, 2 bases at V and 0 bases at J, with 7 bases in the middle. CDR1 and CDR2 from the germline V gene are SEHNR and FQNEAQ (reference sequence).

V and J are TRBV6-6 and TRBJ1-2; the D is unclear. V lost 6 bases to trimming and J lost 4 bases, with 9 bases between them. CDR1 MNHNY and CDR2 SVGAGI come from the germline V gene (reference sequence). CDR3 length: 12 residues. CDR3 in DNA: TGTGCCAGCAGCCCGGTCGGCTATGGCTACACCTTC. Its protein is CASSPVGYGYTF.

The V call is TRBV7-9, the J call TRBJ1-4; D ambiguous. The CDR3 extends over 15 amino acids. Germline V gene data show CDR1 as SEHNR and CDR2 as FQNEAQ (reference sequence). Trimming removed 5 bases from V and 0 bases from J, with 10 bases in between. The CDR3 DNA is TGTGCCAGCAGCGGTTCTCGAGCAACTAATGAAAAACTGTTTTTT. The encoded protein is CASSGSRATNEKLFF. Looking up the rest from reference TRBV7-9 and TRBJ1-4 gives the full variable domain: DTGVSQNPRHKITKRGQNVTFRCDPISEHNRLYWYRQTLGQGPEFLTYFQNEAQLEKSRLLSDRFSAERPKGSFSTLEIQRTEQGDSAMYLCASSGSRATNEKLFFGSGTQLSVL.

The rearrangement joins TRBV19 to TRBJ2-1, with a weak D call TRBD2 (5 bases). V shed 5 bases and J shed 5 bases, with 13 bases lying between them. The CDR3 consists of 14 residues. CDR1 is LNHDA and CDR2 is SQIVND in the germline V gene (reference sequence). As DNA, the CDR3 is TGTGCCAGTAGTTTTAAAGCGGCTGACAATGAGCAGTTCTTC. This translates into CASSFKAADNEQFF.